This is a list of T cell receptor beta chains from one sample in a study of T cells after yellow fever vaccination. TCRdb ran MiXCR on the 5' RACE reads and lists one entry per CDR3 protein. The data hold approximately 260,000 distinct CDR3 sequences, with about 5.2% observed a single time. The material sequenced was CD4+ T cells sorted from PBMCs, taken on the day of the yellow fever booster vaccination. These receptors were taken from a young man who received the YFV17D yellow fever vaccine. The CDR3 runs from the conserved cysteine through the conserved F or W. The D gene is left open where the match is weak. Expanded clones are given a class, and other clones once, few, many or no size at all.

DNA | CDR3 | J | size | V | length | D
TGTGCCAGCAGCCTCCGACTAGATCTCAATGAGCAGTTCTTC | CASSLRLDLNEQFF | TRBJ2-1 | . | TRBV7-8 | 14 | .
TGTGCCAGCAGCGAACCCTCCGGGACAGGGGGAACTGAAGCTTTCTTT | CASSEPSGTGGTEAFF | TRBJ1-1 | few | TRBV6-5 | 16 | TRBD1
TGCGCCAGCAGCCTGGACAGGGGGACGATAGATACGCAGTATTTT | CASSLDRGTIDTQYF | TRBJ2-3 | many | TRBV4-1 | 15 | TRBD1
TGTGCCAGCAGCCGCGCCGGACAGGGGACTGAAGCTTTCTTT | CASSRAGQGTEAFF | TRBJ1-1 | . | TRBV3-1 | 14 | TRBD1
TGCAGTGCTAGAGATCGGGTCCACGAGCAGTACTTC | CSARDRVHEQYF | TRBJ2-7 | . | TRBV20-1 | 12 | .
TGTGCCAGCAGCCTAACCAACAGGGGGCGTGAGCAGTTCTTC | CASSLTNRGREQFF | TRBJ2-1 | . | TRBV3-1 | 14 | TRBD1
TGTGCCAGCAGCTCGGGCCGTGGGAACTCTGGGGCCAACGTCCTGACTTTC | CASSSGRGNSGANVLTF | TRBJ2-6 | many | TRBV7-6 | 17 | .
TGCGCCAGCAGCTTGTCTCCAGGGGACTATCAGCCCCAGCATTTT | CASSLSPGDYQPQHF | TRBJ1-5 | many | TRBV5-1 | 15 | .
TGTGCCAGCAGTTACTCTATGGGGGCCCGGGAAAAACTGTTTTTT | CASSYSMGAREKLFF | TRBJ1-4 | . | TRBV6-6 | 15 | .
TGTGCCAGCAGGTGGGGGGGCTCCTACAATGAGCAGTTCTTC | CASRWGGSYNEQFF | TRBJ2-1 | few | TRBV28 | 14 | TRBD2
TGTGCCAGCAGCTTCGGAGAGGGATGGAACACCGAGGAGCTGTTTTTT | CASSFGEGWNTEELFF | TRBJ2-2 | few | TRBV5-6 | 16 | .
TGTGCCAGCAGTTTTTTGAGACAGACTGAAGCTTTCTTT | CASSFLRQTEAFF | TRBJ1-1 | many | TRBV6-5 | 13 | .
TGCAGTGGGGGCGGGGGGGCCACAGCAGATACGCAGTATTTT | CSGGGGATADTQYF | TRBJ2-3 | . | TRBV20-1 | 14 | TRBD2
TGCGCCAGCAGCTTGGAAGGCAGGGGAGATGGCTACACCTTC | CASSLEGRGDGYTF | TRBJ1-2 | . | TRBV5-1 | 14 | .
TGTGCCAGCAGCTCCCTAGGGCCAGAAACGCAGTATTTT | CASSSLGPETQYF | TRBJ2-3 | . | TRBV7-2 | 13 | .
TGTGCCAGCACCCGCCCGGACAGGAGATTACCAGGCGAAGCTTTCTTT | CASTRPDRRLPGEAFF | TRBJ1-1 | few | TRBV6-6 | 16 | TRBD1
TGCAGCGTTGAAGATCGATACATCCATGAGCAGTTCTTC | CSVEDRYIHEQFF | TRBJ2-1 | many | TRBV29-1 | 13 | .
TGTGCCAGCACCCCGGACAGGGGGATCAATCAGCCCCAGCATTTT | CASTPDRGINQPQHF | TRBJ1-5 | . | TRBV2 | 15 | TRBD1
TGCGCCAGCAGCTTGGATCCTAGCGGGGGGGGCACAGATACGCAGTATTTT | CASSLDPSGGGTDTQYF | TRBJ2-3 | . | TRBV5-1 | 17 | TRBD2
TGCGCCAGCAGCTTGAGTTTCCCATATGCCCGTGAGACCCAGTACTTC | CASSLSFPYARETQYF | TRBJ2-5 | many | TRBV5-1 | 16 | .